One and the same sample provided the 18 T cell receptor beta chains below, sequenced in a study of T cell repertoires in cytomegalovirus infection. One entry per CDR3 protein results from TCRdb running MiXCR on the reads. The data contain some 700,000 distinct CDR3 sequences, approximately 40% of them singletons. The source material was PBMCs. The receptors stem from a human donor in good health (CMV status not recorded). Some clones in this sample may be carry-over from other donors' samples.

V is TRBV29-1 and J is TRBJ1-2; 7 bases match TRBD1. The CDR3 loop spans 12 amino acids. After removal of 3 bases from V and 8 bases from J, the junction contained 6 bases not matched to a gene. Germline loops: CDR1 SQVTM, CDR2 ANQGSEA. The CDR3 DNA reads as TGCAGCGTTGATTTCCAGGGGGGAGGCTACACCTTC. It codes for CSVDFQGGGYTF.

Only a few counts were recorded for this clonotype. This chain uses TRBV6-2 or TRBV6-3 with TRBJ1-5; D is uncertain. The CDR3 has 14 residues. Germline assignment: CDR1 MNHEY and CDR2 SVGEGT. The germline V and J ends were trimmed by 4 bases and 5 bases, with 12 bases remaining between them. CDR3 in amino acids: CASSWTGRDQPQHF. In DNA, the CDR3 is TGTGCCAGCAGTTGGACGGGCCGGGATCAGCCCCAGCATTTT.

The rearrangement joins TRBV11-2 to TRBJ2-1, with 8 bases fitting TRBD2. This CDR3 has 15 amino acids. Germline CDR1 is SGHAT and CDR2 is FQNNGV. Trimming cost V 5 bases and J 3 bases; bases outside gene matches: 6. The CDR3 nucleotides read TGTGCCAGCAGCCTCGGGGGGGGGGACTACAATGAGCAGTTCTTC. It yields the protein CASSLGGGDYNEQFF.

This clonotype was observed a few times. The V call is TRBV4-1, the J call TRBJ2-1; 7 bases line up with TRBD2. Germline V gene data show CDR1 as MGHRA and CDR2 as YSYEKL. CDR3 length: 17 residues. Germline trimming cut 4 bases from V and 8 bases from J; bases unmatched to any gene: 17. CDR3 region: CASSPDTRAVLADEQFF. The CDR3 region has the DNA TGCGCCAGCAGCCCGGATACTAGGGCGGTCCTAGCGGATGAGCAGTTCTTC.

V and J are TRBV19 and TRBJ1-1; no clear D. The V end lost 0 bases, the J end lost 4 bases, and 12 bases lay between the germline ends. Looked up from germline, CDR1 is LNHDA and CDR2 is SQIVND (reference sequence). CDR3 length equals 15 residues. The CDR3 region has the DNA TGTGCCAGTAGTATAGAAGAGGGCTGGGCCACTGAAGCTTTCTTT. This sequence encodes CASSIEEGWATEAFF.

This clonotype was counted between two and nine times. The chain links TRBV7-8 to TRBJ2-7, with unresolved D. The V end was cut by 1 base, the J end by 3 bases, with 10 bases between. The CDR3 has 14 amino acids. The germline gives CDR1 SGHVS, CDR2 FQNEAQ. CDR3 nucleotide sequence: TGTGCCAGCAGCTTAGAGCCGGCCGGCTACGAGCAGTACTTC. Protein sequence: CASSLEPAGYEQYF.

The chain recombines TRBV14 with TRBJ1-2; 8 bases map to TRBD1. The CDR3 is made up of 13 amino acids. CDR1 and CDR2 (germline): SGHDN, FVKESK. V lost 4 bases to trimming and J lost 7 bases; unmatched junction nucleotides: 5. For the CDR3, the DNA is TGTGCCAGCAGCCCCCGACAGGGGTCTGGCTACACCTTC. As protein: CASSPRQGSGYTF.

V gene TRBV28 combines with J gene TRBJ2-2, with 10 bases that match TRBD2. Germline CDR1 is MDHEN and CDR2 is SYDVKM. The junction had 1 base not matched to a gene; V was cut back by 5 bases and J by 1 base. The CDR3 runs to 15 residues. The CDR3 loop reads CASSGLAENTGELFF. The CDR3 nucleotides are TGTGCCAGCAGTGGACTAGCGGAGAACACCGGGGAGCTGTTTTTT.

This clonotype was detected only a few times. DNA of the CDR3: TGCGCCAGCAGCTTGTACGGGACAGGGATAGAGACCCAGTACTTC. Amino acids: CASSLYGTGIETQYF. This chain joins TRBV5-1 and TRBJ2-5; 9 bases line up with TRBD1. The CDR3 runs 15 residues. Germline V lookup: CDR1 SGHRS, CDR2 YFSETQ. V shed 1 base, J shed 4 bases, and the junction held 5 bases outside the gene matches.

The chain couples TRBV9 to TRBJ2-1; 11 bases match TRBD1. CDR3 length: 14 amino acids. Germline-derived CDR1 and CDR2 are SGDLS and YYNGEE. V lost 3 bases and J lost 7; bases outside the gene matches: 3. This CDR3 is CASSDRDRGNEQFF. The CDR3 coding sequence is TGTGCCAGCAGCGATCGGGACAGGGGGAATGAGCAGTTCTTC.

This clonotype was seen more than once but under ten times. This chain joins TRBV18 and TRBJ1-6, with a tentative D call TRBD1 (6 bases). The length of the CDR3 is 13 residues. Germline V gives CDR1 KGHSH, CDR2 LQKENI. The V end lost 5 bases, the J end lost 8 bases, and 10 bases lay between the germline ends. The CDR3 coding sequence is TGTGCCAGCTCAAGACAGGTTGATTCACCCCTCCACTTT. It codes for CASSRQVDSPLHF.

This clonotype has at least ten counts. The J gene is TRBJ1-6, the V gene TRBV7-9; maybe TRBD1 (5 bases). Germline V gene data show CDR1 as SEHNR and CDR2 as FQNEAQ (reference sequence). Trimming left V 2 bases short and J 8 bases short, with 10 bases between. This CDR3 has 14 residues. CDR3 in DNA: TGTGCCAGCAGCTTAATCGGGGGAGATTCACCCCTCCACTTT. Translation: CASSLIGGDSPLHF.

This clonotype occurred many times. V is TRBV12-3 or TRBV12-4 and J is TRBJ1-3; D call uncertain. The V gene lost 6 bases and the J gene lost 0 bases, with 12 bases spanning the gap. There are 15 residues in the CDR3. The chain's CDR3 is CASSDTGYSGNTIYF. CDR3 sequence (DNA): TGTGCCAGCAGCGATACGGGGTACTCTGGAAACACCATATATTTT.

The sample holds a few counts of this clonotype. J is TRBJ2-7 and V is TRBV5-6, with 7 nucleotides matching TRBD2. Germline V gene data show CDR1 as SGHDT and CDR2 as YYEEEE. The CDR3 contains 14 residues. The junction had 8 bases not matched to a gene; V was cut back by 5 bases and J by 3 bases. The CDR3 DNA reads TGTGCCAGCAGTATAACGGGGGGAGTCTACGAGCAGTACTTC. Translating it yields CASSITGGVYEQYF.

This clonotype was seen only once. The rearrangement uses TRBV30 and TRBJ1-6, with 7 nucleotides matching TRBD1. Germline assignment: CDR1 GTSNPN and CDR2 SVGIG (reference sequence). The J segment lost 2 bases and the V segment lost 1 base, leaving 14 bases of the junction unmatched. CDR3 length: 19 amino acids. The DNA of the CDR3 is TGTGCCTGGAGTGCGGAGGGGGCGAAGGGTCGCACCTATAATTCACCCCTCCACTTT. Its protein product is CAWSAEGAKGRTYNSPLHF.

CDR3 nucleotides: TGTGCCACCAGTGATCGGACGGGCTCTGGGGCCAACGTCCTGACTTTC. This codes for CATSDRTGSGANVLTF. This chain links TRBV24-1 with TRBJ2-6; no clear D gene. The CDR3 spans 16 residues. Germline lookup yields CDR1 KGHDR and CDR2 SFDVKD. V lost 3 bases, J lost 0 bases, and 8 bases lay in between.

This chain joins TRBV19 and TRBJ2-3; D tentatively fits TRBD1 or TRBD2 (5 bases each). There are 16 residues in the CDR3. Trimming removed 4 bases from V and 2 bases from J, with 16 bases in between. The germline CDR1 and CDR2 sequences are LNHDA and SQIVND (reference sequence). DNA of the CDR3: TGTGCCAGTAGTACCACGGGACGGGTACCCACAGATACGCAGTATTTT. As protein: CASSTTGRVPTDTQYF.

The chain uses TRBV7-9 and TRBJ2-7, with D tentatively TRBD2 (6 bases). Trimming took 8 bases from V and 0 from J, leaving 8 bases between them. The CDR3 has 12 amino acids. Germline CDR1 SEHNR, CDR2 FQNEAQ (reference sequence). CDR3 region: CASGGVSYEQYF. Here the CDR3 DNA reads TGTGCCAGCGGAGGGGTCTCCTACGAGCAGTACTTC.